The 2 T cell receptor beta chains below come from one sample, sequenced in a study of cytomegalovirus exposure and HLA in healthy donors. The PCR was carried out with 60 Vbeta primers and 13 Jbeta primers. This table comes from immunoSEQ multiplex PCR, and its TCRdb copy is limited to in-frame clones, with some not included. Of 100,000 to 150,000 clones in the sample, about four fifths are singletons; the top ten hold about 8.3%. The specimen sequenced was PBMCs. The receptor source for this set is a woman aged 45 to 65 in good health and CMV-seropositive.

This clone was counted only a few times. The genes are TRBV2 and TRBJ2-2; D is unclear. The CDR3 is made up of 15 amino acids. Per the germline V gene, CDR1 is SNHLY and CDR2 is FYNNEI. V lost 1 base and J 0 bases, leaving 6 bases between the germline ends. CDR3 coding DNA: TGTGCCAGCAGTGAAGTACAGTCGAACACCGGGGAGCTGTTTTTT. It encodes CASSEVQSNTGELFF.

This clone was seen a handful of times. This chain uses TRBV6-5 with TRBJ2-3; a weak D match, TRBD2 (6 bases). The CDR3 is made up of 16 amino acids. From germline, CDR1 is MNHEY and CDR2 SVGAGI. Trimming stripped 4 bases from V and 3 bases from J, with 17 bases between. The CDR3 DNA reads TGTGCCAGCAGTTTAGCGGTGGGAGTTGGGACAGATACGCAGTATTTT. It translates to CASSLAVGVGTDTQYF.